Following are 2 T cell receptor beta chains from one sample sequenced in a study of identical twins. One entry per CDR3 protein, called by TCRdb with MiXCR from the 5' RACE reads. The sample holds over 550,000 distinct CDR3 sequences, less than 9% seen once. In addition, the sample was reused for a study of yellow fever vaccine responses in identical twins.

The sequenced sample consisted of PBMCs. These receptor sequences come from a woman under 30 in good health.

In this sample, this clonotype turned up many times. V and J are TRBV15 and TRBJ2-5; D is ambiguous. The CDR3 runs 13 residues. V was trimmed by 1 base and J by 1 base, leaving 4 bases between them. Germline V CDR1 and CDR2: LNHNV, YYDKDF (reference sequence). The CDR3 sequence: CATSRGVQETQYF. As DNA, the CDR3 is TGTGCCACCAGCAGAGGTGTCCAAGAGACCCAGTACTTC.

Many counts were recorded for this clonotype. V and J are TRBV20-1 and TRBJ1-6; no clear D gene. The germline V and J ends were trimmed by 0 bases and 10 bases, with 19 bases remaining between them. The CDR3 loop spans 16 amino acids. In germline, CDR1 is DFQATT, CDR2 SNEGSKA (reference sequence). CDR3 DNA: TGCAGTGCTAGAGATACAAGGACGACGGCCAACTCACCCCTCCACTTT. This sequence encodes CSARDTRTTANSPLHF.